The clone carrying this T cell receptor (beta chain) was seen at least ten times. Its specificity is unknown. The data are from a study of T cell repertoires in cytomegalovirus infection. Study results and caveats: Dominating the ex vivo response were HLA-C-restricted CMV-specific TCR beta clonotypes.

The CDR3 is 12 residues long. The germline CDR1 and CDR2 sequences are SGHTA and FQGNSA. Trimming took 5 bases from V and 6 from J, leaving 11 bases between them. TCRdb re-called the reads with MiXCR, one entry per CDR3 protein. This sample has roughly 640,000 distinct CDR3 sequences; 20% to 25% occur once, and the top ten carry approximately 8.2%. This sequence originates from a human donor in good health (CMV status not recorded). Some clones in this sample may be carry-over from other donors' samples. Sequencing was performed on CD8+ T cells from PBMCs. The V gene is TRBV7-2, the J gene TRBJ2-7; D possibly corresponds to TRBD2 (6 bases). CDR3 residues: CASSTRAGEQYF. In nucleotides, the CDR3 is TGTGCCAGCAGCACTAGAGCGGGCGAGCAGTACTTC.